The sequence of this TCR beta chain was determined in a study of blood T cells in healthy people across ages. Study-level points and caveats: Unsorted PBMCs ruled out conclusive naive versus antigen-experienced comparison. The long-lived group displayed more naive CD4+ cells, plus higher diversity, than the aged donors did.

Per individual sample, total RNA of at least 5 micrograms was extracted. The germline CDR1 and CDR2 sequences are SGHKS and YYEKEE (reference sequence). The CDR3 runs to 14 residues. Through a sample-barcoded 5' primer and a J-beta primer mix, a second PCR was run for 7 to 11 cycles. A tag from a template-switch adaptor with 12 random nucleotides marked each cDNA molecule. TCRdb itself ran the 5' RACE reads through MiXCR, one entry per CDR3 protein. The sample includes about 970,000 distinct CDR3 sequences, 51% of them seen just once. Comment on this clonotype: Its specificity is not known. At one end the junction does not follow the germline gene, possibly because of a read error.

The chain employs TRBV5-5 and TRBJ2-7; D is ambiguous. The sequence came from a woman aged 55-70 years in good health. Sequenced sample: blood. The CDR3 loop is CASSWNHYSSEQYF. In DNA, the CDR3 is TGTGCCAGCAGCTGGAACCACTACTCCTCCGAGCAGTACTTC.